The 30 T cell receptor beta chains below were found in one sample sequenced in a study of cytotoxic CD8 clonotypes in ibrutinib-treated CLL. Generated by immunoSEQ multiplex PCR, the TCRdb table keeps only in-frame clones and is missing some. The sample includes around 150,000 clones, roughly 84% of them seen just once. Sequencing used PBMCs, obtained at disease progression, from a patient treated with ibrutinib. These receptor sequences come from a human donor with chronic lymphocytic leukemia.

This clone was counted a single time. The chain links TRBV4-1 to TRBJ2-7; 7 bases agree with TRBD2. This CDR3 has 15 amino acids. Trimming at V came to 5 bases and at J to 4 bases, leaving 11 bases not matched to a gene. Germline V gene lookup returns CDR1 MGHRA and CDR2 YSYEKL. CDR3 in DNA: TGCGCCAGCAGCACGTGGGCGGGAGCAGGGTACGAGCAGTACTTC. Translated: CASSTWAGAGYEQYF.

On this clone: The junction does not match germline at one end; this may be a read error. The DNA of the CDR3 is TGTGCTAGCAGCCGTGAGGGGGGCACTGAAGCTTTCTTT. Amino acids: CASSREGGTEAFF. This chain joins TRBV7-7 and TRBJ1-1, with D possibly TRBD1 on 6 matching bases. CDR1 and CDR2 (germline): SSHAT, FNYEAQ (reference sequence). The length of the CDR3 is 13 residues.

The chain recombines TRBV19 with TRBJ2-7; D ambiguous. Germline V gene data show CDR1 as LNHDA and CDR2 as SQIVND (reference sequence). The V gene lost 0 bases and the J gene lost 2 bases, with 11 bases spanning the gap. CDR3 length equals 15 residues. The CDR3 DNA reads TGTGCCAGTAGTATAGATGGCCAGGACCCCTACGAGCAGTACTTC. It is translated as CASSIDGQDPYEQYF.

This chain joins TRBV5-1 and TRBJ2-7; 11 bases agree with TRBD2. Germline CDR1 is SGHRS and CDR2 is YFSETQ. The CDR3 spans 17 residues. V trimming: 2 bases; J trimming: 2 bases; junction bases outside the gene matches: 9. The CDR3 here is CASSFDSGRAPTYEQYF. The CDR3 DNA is TGCGCCAGCAGCTTCGATAGCGGGAGGGCCCCCACCTACGAGCAGTACTTC.

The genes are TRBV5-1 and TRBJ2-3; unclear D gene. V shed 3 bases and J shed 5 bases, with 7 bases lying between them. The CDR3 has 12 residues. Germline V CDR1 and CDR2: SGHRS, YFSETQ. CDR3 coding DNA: TGCGCCAGCAGCTCCCTGGGAGATACGCAGTATTTT. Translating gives CASSSLGDTQYF.

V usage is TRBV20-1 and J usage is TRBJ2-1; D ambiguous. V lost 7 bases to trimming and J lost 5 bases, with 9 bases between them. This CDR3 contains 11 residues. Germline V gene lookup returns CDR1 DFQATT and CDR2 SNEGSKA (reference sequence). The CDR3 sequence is CSGRSDNEQFF. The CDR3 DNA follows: TGCAGTGGTCGGTCCGACAATGAGCAGTTCTTC.

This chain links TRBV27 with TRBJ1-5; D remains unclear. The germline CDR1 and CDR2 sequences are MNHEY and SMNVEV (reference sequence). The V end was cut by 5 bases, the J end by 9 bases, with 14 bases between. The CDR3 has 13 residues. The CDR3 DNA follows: TGTGCCAGCAGTCCCCGTCAATCGGGGCCCCAGCATTTT. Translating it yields CASSPRQSGPQHF.

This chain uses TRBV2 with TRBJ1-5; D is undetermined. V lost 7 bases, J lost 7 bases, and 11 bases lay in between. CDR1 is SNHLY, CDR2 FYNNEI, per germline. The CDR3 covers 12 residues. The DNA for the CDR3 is TGTGCCAGCACTGGGATGGGGCAGCCCCAGCATTTT. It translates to CASTGMGQPQHF.

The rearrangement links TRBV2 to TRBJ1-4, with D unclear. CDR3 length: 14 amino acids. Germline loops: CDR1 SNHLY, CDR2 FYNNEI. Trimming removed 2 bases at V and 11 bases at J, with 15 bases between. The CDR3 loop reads CASSERAAVGKLFF. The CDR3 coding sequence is TGTGCCAGCAGTGAACGCGCGGCCGTGGGGAAACTGTTTTTT.

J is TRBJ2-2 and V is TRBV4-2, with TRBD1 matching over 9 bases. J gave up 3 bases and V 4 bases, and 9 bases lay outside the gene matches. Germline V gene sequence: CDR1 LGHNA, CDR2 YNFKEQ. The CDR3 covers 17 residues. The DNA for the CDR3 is TGTGCCAGCAGCCCCCACCCGGGACAGGGATACACCGGGGAGCTGTTTTTT. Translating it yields CASSPHPGQGYTGELFF.

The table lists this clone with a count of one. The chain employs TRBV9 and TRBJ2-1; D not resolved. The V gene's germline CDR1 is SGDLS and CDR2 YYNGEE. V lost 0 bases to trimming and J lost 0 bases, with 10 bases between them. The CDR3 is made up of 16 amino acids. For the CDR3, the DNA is TGTGCCAGCAGCGTAGCATGGACGGCCTCCTACAATGAGCAGTTCTTC. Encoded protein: CASSVAWTASYNEQFF.

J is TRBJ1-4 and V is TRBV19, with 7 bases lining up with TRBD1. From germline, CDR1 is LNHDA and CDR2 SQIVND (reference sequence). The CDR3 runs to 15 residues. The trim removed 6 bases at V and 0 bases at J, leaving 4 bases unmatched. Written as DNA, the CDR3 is TGTGCCAGTAGCGGGACAGAGGCAACTAATGAAAAACTGTTTTTT. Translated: CASSGTEATNEKLFF.

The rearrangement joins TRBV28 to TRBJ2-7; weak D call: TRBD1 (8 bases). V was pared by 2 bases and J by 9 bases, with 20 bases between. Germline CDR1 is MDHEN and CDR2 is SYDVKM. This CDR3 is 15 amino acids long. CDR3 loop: CASSLSTGGDFGQYF. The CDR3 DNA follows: TGTGCCAGCAGTTTAAGTACAGGGGGGGATTTTGGGCAGTACTTC.

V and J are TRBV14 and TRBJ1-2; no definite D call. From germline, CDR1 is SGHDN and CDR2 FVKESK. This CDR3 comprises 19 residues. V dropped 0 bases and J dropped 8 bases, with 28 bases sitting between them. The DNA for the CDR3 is TGTGCCAGCAGCCAAGAAGGAGGGTTGACCTGGTCGGGAAGTGCCGGCTACACCTTC. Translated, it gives CASSQEGGLTWSGSAGYTF.

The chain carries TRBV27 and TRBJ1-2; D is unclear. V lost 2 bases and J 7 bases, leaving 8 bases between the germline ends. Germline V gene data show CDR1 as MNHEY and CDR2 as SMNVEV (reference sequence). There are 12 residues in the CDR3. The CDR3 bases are TGTGCCAGCAGTTTAGGGGTTGGTGGCTACACCTTC. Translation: CASSLGVGGYTF.

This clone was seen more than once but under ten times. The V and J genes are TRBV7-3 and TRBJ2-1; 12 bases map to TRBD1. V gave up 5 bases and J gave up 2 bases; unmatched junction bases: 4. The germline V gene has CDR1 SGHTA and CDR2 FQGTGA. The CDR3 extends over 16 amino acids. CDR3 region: CASSRGQGATYNEQFF. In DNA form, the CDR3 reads TGTGCCAGCAGCAGGGGACAGGGGGCTACCTACAATGAGCAGTTCTTC.

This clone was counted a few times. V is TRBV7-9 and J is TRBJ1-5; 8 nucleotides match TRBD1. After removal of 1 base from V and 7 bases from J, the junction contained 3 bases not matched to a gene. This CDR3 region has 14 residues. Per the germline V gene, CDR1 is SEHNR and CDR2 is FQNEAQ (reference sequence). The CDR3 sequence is CASSLGQGKQPQHF. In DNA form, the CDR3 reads TGTGCCAGCAGCTTAGGACAGGGGAAACAGCCCCAGCATTTT.

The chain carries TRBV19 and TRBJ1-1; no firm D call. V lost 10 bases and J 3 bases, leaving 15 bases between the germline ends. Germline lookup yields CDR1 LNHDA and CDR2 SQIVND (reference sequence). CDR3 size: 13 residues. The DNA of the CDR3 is TGTGCCACCAAAGACGTGCGGGACACTGAAGCTTTCTTT. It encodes CATKDVRDTEAFF.

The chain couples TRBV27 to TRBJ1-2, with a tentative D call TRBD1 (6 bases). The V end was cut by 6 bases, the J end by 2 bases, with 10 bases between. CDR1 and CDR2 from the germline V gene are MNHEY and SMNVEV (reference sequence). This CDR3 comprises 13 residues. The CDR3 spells CASRGGLNYGYTF. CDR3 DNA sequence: TGTGCCAGCAGGGGGGGCCTGAACTATGGCTACACCTTC.

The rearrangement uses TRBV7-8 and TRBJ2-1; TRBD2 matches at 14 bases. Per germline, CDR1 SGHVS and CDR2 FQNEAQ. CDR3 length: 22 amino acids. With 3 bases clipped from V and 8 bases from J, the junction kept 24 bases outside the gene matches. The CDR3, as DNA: TGTGCCAGCAGCTTTCGACAGGTCCTTGAGACTAGCGGGAGGGAGGTTATATATGAGCAGTTCTTC. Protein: CASSFRQVLETSGREVIYEQFF.

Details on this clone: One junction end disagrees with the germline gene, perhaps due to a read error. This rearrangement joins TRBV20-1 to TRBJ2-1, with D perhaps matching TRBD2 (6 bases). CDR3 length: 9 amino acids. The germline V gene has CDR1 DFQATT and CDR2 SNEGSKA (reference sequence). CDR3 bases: TGCAGTGCTAAACCGGGGGTGATCTTC. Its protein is CSAKPGVIF.

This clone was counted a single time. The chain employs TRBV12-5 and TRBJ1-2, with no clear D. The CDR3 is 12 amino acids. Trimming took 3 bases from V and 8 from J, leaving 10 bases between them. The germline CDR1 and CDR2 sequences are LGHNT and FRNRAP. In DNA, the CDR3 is TGTGCTAGTGGTTTATGGGGAGGCGGCTACACCTTC. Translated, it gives CASGLWGGGYTF.

The CDR3 DNA follows: TGTGCCAGCAGTTTAGAGGCAGCCTCCTACGAGCAGTACTTC. Its translation is CASSLEAASYEQYF. The chain links TRBV28 to TRBJ2-7; no reliable D call. This CDR3 region has 14 residues. V gave up 2 bases and J gave up 0 bases, with 8 bases separating them. In germline, CDR1 is MDHEN, CDR2 SYDVKM.

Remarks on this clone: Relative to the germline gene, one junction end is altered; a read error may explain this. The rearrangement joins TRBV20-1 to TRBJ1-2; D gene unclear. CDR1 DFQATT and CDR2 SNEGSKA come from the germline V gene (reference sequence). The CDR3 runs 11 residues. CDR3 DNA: TGCAGTGCTCCCCCGAGCATCAACGGGGCCTTC. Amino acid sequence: CSAPPSINGAF.

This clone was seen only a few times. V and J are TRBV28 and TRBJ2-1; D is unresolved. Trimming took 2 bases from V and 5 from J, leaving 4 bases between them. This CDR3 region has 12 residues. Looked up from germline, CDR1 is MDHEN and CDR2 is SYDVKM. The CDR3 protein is CASSLAHNEQFF. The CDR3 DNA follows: TGTGCCAGCAGTTTAGCCCACAATGAGCAGTTCTTC.

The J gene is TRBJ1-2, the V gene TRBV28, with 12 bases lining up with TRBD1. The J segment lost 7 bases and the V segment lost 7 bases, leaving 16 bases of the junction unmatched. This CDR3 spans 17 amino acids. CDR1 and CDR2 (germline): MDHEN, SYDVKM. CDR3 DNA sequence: TGTGCCAGCAAATACCGGGACAGGGGGCACTACACGGGTGGCTACACCTTC. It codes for CASKYRDRGHYTGGYTF.

CDR3 sequence: CAISEPDRGRYEQYF. The CDR3 DNA is TGTGCCATCAGTGAGCCGGACAGGGGTCGCTACGAGCAGTACTTC. The V call is TRBV10-3, the J call TRBJ2-7; 9 positions match TRBD1. The CDR3 is 15 residues long. V lost 2 bases to trimming and J lost 3 bases; unmatched junction nucleotides: 5. Germline CDR1 ENHRY, CDR2 SYGVKD.

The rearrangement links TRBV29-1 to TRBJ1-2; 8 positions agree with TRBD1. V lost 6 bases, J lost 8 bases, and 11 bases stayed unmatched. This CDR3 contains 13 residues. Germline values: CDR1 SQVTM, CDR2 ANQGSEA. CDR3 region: CSVGVDRVFGYTF. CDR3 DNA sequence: TGCAGCGTGGGGGTGGACAGGGTGTTCGGCTACACCTTC. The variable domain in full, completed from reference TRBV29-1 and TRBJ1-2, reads SAVISQKPSRDICQRGTSLTIQCQVDSQVTMMFWYRQQPGQSLTLIATANQGSEATYESGFVIDKFPISRPNLTFSTLTVSNMSPEDSSIYLCSVGVDRVFGYTFGSGTRLTVV.

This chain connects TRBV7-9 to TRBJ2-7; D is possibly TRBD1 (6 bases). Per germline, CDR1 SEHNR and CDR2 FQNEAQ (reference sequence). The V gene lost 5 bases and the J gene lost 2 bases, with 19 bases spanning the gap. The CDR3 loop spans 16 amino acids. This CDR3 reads CASSDDRTVLPYEQYF. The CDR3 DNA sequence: TGTGCCAGCAGCGACGATAGGACAGTACTACCCTACGAGCAGTACTTC.

The CDR3 spells CASSYSISAGRETQYF. In DNA, the CDR3 is TGTGCCAGCAGTTACTCGATCTCTGCAGGGCGAGAGACCCAGTACTTC. The chain carries TRBV6-5 and TRBJ2-5; perhaps TRBD1 as D (5 bases). V was cut by 0 bases and J by 4 bases, with 15 bases left in between. Germline lookup yields CDR1 MNHEY and CDR2 SVGAGI. The CDR3 loop spans 16 amino acids.